The source of this T cell receptor beta chain is a study of blood T cell repertoires in COVID-19. Looking at the study overall: Sites in the United States, Italy and Spain provided acute and convalescent COVID-19 samples. T cells, B-cell-depleted T cells, or PBMCs supplied cDNA or gDNA.

Source study methods: Amplifying reference gene primers gave estimates of nucleated cell counts. The protocol was immunoSEQ multiplex PCR, while the TCRdb copy is restricted to in-frame clones and leaves out a portion. V, J and clone size derive from that table, while D and trimming were established from the DNA sequence. The sample records tens of thousands of clones, around 85% being singletons. J was trimmed by 1 base and V by 6 bases; bases with no gene match: 1. This CDR3 is 15 amino acids long. Germline values: CDR1 MNHNS, CDR2 SASEGT. The clonotype originates from a woman aged 55-70 years with acute or convalescent COVID-19. The sequencing input was peripheral blood. V is TRBV6-1 and J is TRBJ2-3; 13 nucleotides match TRBD2. This chain's CDR3 is CASRGLAGGTDTQYF. CDR3 nucleotides: TGTGCCAGCAGAGGACTAGCGGGGGGCACAGATACGCAGTATTTT.